Listed here is a single TCR beta chain. Its target is unknown. This sample stems from a study of cytomegalovirus exposure and HLA in healthy donors. Broader study findings: Among TCR beta chains, those listed as cytomegalovirus-associated numbered fewer than 200. TCR sequences were mostly rare, though some public TCRs occurred in many donors.

Germline V gene sequence: CDR1 WSHSY, CDR2 SAAADI. Trimming left V 9 bases short and J 0 bases short, with 12 bases between. The CDR3 covers 14 residues. Assay: immunoSEQ multiplex PCR; the TCRdb copy retains only in-frame clones and omits some. The sample yields 350,000 or so clones, about nine tenths seen once. This TCR came from a woman aged 18-35 years in good health and CMV-seronegative. This chain joins TRBV10-2 and TRBJ1-5; a possible D gene is TRBD1 (5 bases). Sequenced material: PBMCs. CDR3 residues: CASSTVYSNQPQHF. DNA for the CDR3: TGCGCCAGTTCGACAGTGTATAGCAATCAGCCCCAGCATTTT.